The rows below give T cell receptor beta chains drawn from one sample of a study of blood T cell repertoires in COVID-19. Some clones are missing from TCRdb's copy, which holds only in-frame ones; the method was immunoSEQ multiplex PCR. The data hold about 92,000 clones, with 75% to 90% observed a single time. The sample consisted of peripheral blood. All receptors come from a woman between 65 and 79 years old with acute or convalescent COVID-19. The CDR3 runs from the conserved cysteine through the conserved F or W. The order of the fields is clone size, V gene, J gene, D gene, CDR3 length, CDR3 protein, CDR3 DNA. The D gene is left open where the match is weak. For some rows the clone size is stated as once, few or many, or as a class when expanded; others skip it.

few	TRBV29-1	TRBJ2-2	.	14	CSVVGAPNTGELFF	TGCAGCGTTGTTGGGGCCCCGAACACCGGGGAGCTGTTTTTT
.	TRBV4-2	TRBJ2-1	TRBD1	16	CASSQGGGRSYNEQFF	TGTGCCAGCAGCCAAGGAGGGGGCCGCTCCTACAATGAGCAGTTCTTC
few	TRBV30	TRBJ1-1	.	12	CACDTARAEAFF	TGTGCCTGTGACACAGCGAGGGCTGAAGCTTTCTTT
.	TRBV24-1	TRBJ2-1	.	13	CATSDPLDYEQFF	TGTGCCACCAGTGATCCTCTAGACTATGAGCAGTTCTTC
.	TRBV9	TRBJ2-3	.	16	CASSVGGRGLADTQYF	TGTGCCAGCAGCGTGGGGGGGCGGGGGCTCGCAGATACGCAGTATTTT
.	TRBV28	TRBJ2-3	.	15	CASSPLGANWDTQYF	TGTGCCAGCAGTCCCCTTGGGGCGAATTGGGATACGCAGTATTTT
once	TRBV6-5	TRBJ2-1	TRBD1	13	CASSLQGWNEQFF	TGTGCCAGCAGTCTACAGGGGTGGAATGAGCAGTTCTTC
.	TRBV6-5	TRBJ2-1	.	15	CASSLGPTVYNEQFF	TGTGCCAGCAGCCTCGGACCGACAGTTTACAATGAGCAGTTCTTC
few	TRBV6-4	TRBJ2-7	.	14	CASSVAVPLYEQYF	TGTGCCAGCAGTGTCGCGGTCCCGCTGTACGAGCAGTACTTC
.	TRBV19	TRBJ1-2	TRBD1	17	CASSIDRGTGTNYGYTF	TGTGCCAGTAGTATAGATCGCGGGACAGGTACTAACTATGGCTACACCTTC
.	TRBV6-1	TRBJ1-6	.	16	CASSEDWTYNNSPLHF	TGTGCCAGCAGTGAAGATTGGACATACAATAATTCACCCCTCCACTTT
.	TRBV5-4	TRBJ1-4	.	15	CASSLGQVKSEKLFF	TGTGCCAGCAGCTTGGGGCAGGTAAAGAGTGAAAAACTGTTTTTT
few	TRBV24-1	TRBJ1-5	.	15	CATRSERSSNQPQHF	TGTGCCACCAGGTCGGAGCGATCTAGCAATCAGCCCCAGCATTTT
once	TRBV7-2	TRBJ2-7	TRBD2	15	CASSSSGTSRYEQYF	TGTGCCAGCAGCTCATCCGGGACTAGTAGGTACGAGCAGTACTTC
.	TRBV6-5	TRBJ1-6	.	13	CASSLRENSPLHF	TGTGCCAGCAGTCTAAGGGAGAATTCACCCCTCCACTTT